The T cell receptor (beta chain) described here comes from a study of blood T cell repertoires in COVID-19. As for the study in general: The origin of the acute and convalescent COVID-19 samples was the United States, Italy and Spain.

The CDR3 has 15 residues. Looked up from germline, CDR1 is SGHTA and CDR2 is FQGNSA. V lost 5 bases and J 5 bases, leaving 19 bases between the germline ends. Per the original data handling: Reference gene primer amplification gave estimated nucleated cell counts. TCRdb keeps only in-frame clones here, not all; method: immunoSEQ multiplex PCR. The V and J calls and clone size are taken from that table; D and trimming were inferred from the DNA. The sample contains around 300,000 clones, about 90% of which appear only once. The sample consisted of peripheral blood. The rearrangement uses TRBV7-2 and TRBJ2-7; D gene unclear. The TCR was taken from a man younger than 35 with active or convalescent COVID-19. The DNA for the CDR3 is TGTGCCAGCAGCGCAAGTCCCCTGAATCCGGACGAGCAGTACTTC. Its protein product is CASSASPLNPDEQYF.